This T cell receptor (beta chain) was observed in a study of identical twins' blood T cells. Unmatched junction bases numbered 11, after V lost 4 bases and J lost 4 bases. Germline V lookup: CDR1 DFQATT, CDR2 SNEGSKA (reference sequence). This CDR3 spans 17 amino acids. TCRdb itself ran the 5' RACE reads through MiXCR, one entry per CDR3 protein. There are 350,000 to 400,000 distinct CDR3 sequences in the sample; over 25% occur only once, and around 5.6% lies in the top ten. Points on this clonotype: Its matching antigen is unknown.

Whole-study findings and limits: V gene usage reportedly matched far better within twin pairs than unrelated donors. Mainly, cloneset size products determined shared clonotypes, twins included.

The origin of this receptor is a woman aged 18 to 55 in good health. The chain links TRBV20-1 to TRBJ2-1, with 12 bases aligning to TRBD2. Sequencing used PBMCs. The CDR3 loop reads CSAIPPNGLAGYNEQFF. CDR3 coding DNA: TGCAGTGCTATACCACCAAATGGACTAGCGGGGTACAATGAGCAGTTCTTC.